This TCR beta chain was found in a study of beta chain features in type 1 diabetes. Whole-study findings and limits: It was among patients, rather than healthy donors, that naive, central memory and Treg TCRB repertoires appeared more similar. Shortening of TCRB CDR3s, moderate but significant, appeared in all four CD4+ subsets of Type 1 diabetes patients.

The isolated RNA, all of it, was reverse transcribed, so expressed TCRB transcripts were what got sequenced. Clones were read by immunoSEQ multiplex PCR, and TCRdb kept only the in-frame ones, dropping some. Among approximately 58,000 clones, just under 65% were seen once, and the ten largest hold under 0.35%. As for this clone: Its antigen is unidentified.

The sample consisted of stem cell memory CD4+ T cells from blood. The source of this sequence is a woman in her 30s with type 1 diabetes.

DNA of the CDR3: TGTGCCAGCAGCCCCATAGCGGGAGAGGCAGATACGCAGTATTTT. This translates into CASSPIAGEADTQYF. The chain recombines TRBV5-4 with TRBJ2-3; 9 positions agree with TRBD2. Germline CDR1 and CDR2: SGHNT and YYREEE (reference sequence). This CDR3 has 15 amino acids. V lost 4 bases and J lost 4; bases outside the gene matches: 7.